Below, one TCR beta chain is given with its context. This record belongs to a study of regulatory T cells in long-lasting Graves disease. Building the TCR beta libraries relied on iRepertoire HTBI primers, and CDR3 regions underwent Arm-PCR. TCRdb analysed the multiplex PCR reads with MiXCR anew, one entry per CDR3 protein. The sample has hundreds of thousands of distinct CDR3 sequences, approximately 31% seen once. Noted time point: persistent/refractory GD, antithyroid drugs over 5 years with positive TRAb. Researchers made the TCR library from RNA that was extracted from PBMCs. V lost 6 bases and J lost 4; bases outside the gene matches: 9. The CDR3 length is 15 residues.

This receptor was obtained from a female donor with Graves disease. The chain is built from TRBV12-3 or TRBV12-4 and TRBJ2-7; 10 nucleotides align to TRBD2. The material was peripheral blood mononuclear cells (PBMCs), obtained when the disease was refractory, from a patient treated with antithyroid drugs. As DNA, the CDR3 is TGTGCCAGCAGCCCTCTTGGACTAGCGGAATACGAGCAGTACTTC. Translated, it gives CASSPLGLAEYEQYF.